The 3 T cell receptor beta chains below were found in one sample sequenced in a study of shared clonotypes between healthy human individuals. Repertoires were generated with immunoSEQ multiplex PCR, while TCRdb's copy carries only in-frame clones and drops some. The sample lists approximately 470,000 clones; approximately 84% were seen once. Sequencing was done on a sample of PBMCs. The receptors shown here come from a woman between 35 and 50 years old in good health. Some clones in this sample may be carry-over from other donors' samples.

As to this clone: The junction departs from the called germline gene at one end, perhaps through a read error. V is TRBV29-1 and J is TRBJ2-5; TRBD1 agrees at 11 bases. CDR3 length: 15 amino acids. CDR1 and CDR2 from the germline V gene are SQVTM and ANQGSEA. The CDR3 loop is CSVEGQGAFQETQYF. The CDR3 DNA follows: TGCAGCGTGGAAGGACAGGGGGCGTTCCAAGAGACCCAGTACTTC.

The J gene is TRBJ1-5, the V gene TRBV6-5; the match to TRBD1 covers 9 bases. CDR1 MNHEY and CDR2 SVGAGI come from the germline V gene. V lost 6 bases and J lost 4; bases outside the gene matches: 4. The CDR3 covers 14 residues. The CDR3 DNA is TGTGCCAGCAGCCGGGACAGGGTGAATCAGCCCCAGCATTTT. Its translation: CASSRDRVNQPQHF.

The chain carries TRBV6-5 and TRBJ2-2, with D perhaps matching TRBD1 (5 bases). The CDR3 has 15 residues. Germline V gene sequence: CDR1 MNHEY, CDR2 SVGAGI. Trimming took 2 bases from V and 4 from J, leaving 11 bases between them. The CDR3 is CASSYQGVGTGELFF. CDR3 nucleotides: TGTGCCAGCAGTTACCAGGGTGTTGGCACCGGGGAGCTGTTTTTT.